A selection of T cell receptor beta chains follows, all from one sample in a study of control samples from healthy donors and cancer patients. The table came from immunoSEQ multiplex PCR; TCRdb's copy has only in-frame clones and leaves some out. Among 120,000 to 150,000 clones listed, roughly 93% were seen once. The sample consisted of blood. The receptors were sampled from a man aged 18 to 35 in good health. CDR3s include the opening cysteine and the closing phenylalanine or tryptophan. Each record gives: clone size, J gene, V gene, D gene, CDR3 DNA, CDR3 protein. A D gene is named only where the DNA matches it firmly. Clone size is not always given. Where it is, it says once, few, many or a class for expanded clones.

size: NA
J: TRBJ2-5
V: TRBV30
D: NA
DNA: TGTGCCTCCGGAGGGTTAGGGACCCAGTACTTC
CDR3: CASGGLGTQYF

size: NA
J: TRBJ1-4
V: TRBV2
D: NA
DNA: TGTGCCAGCAGCGGGGACGGAAAAAATGAAAAACTGTTTTTT
CDR3: CASSGDGKNEKLFF

size: few
J: TRBJ1-2
V: TRBV6-1
D: TRBD1
DNA: TGTGCCAGCAGTGAACGATCACAGACAGGGTACAGCTATGGCTACACCTTC
CDR3: CASSERSQTGYSYGYTF

size: NA
J: TRBJ2-1
V: TRBV7-2
D: TRBD2
DNA: TGTGCCAGCAGCCTAGCGGGGGGGATCTACAATGAGCAGTTCTTC
CDR3: CASSLAGGIYNEQFF

size: NA
J: TRBJ2-3
V: TRBV9
D: TRBD2
DNA: TGTGCCAGCAGCGCCCCCCTCCTGCGGGAGGCCTCAGATACGCAGTATTTT
CDR3: CASSAPLLREASDTQYF

size: NA
J: TRBJ2-1
V: TRBV19
D: TRBD2
DNA: TGTGCCAGTAGTATGACTAGCGGGGGTCAACGTCAGAATGAGCAGTTCTTC
CDR3: CASSMTSGGQRQNEQFF

size: NA
J: TRBJ2-1
V: TRBV30
D: TRBD1
DNA: TGTGCCCAAATGGATGGCTCAACAACAGGGGTAGAGGATGAGCAGTTCTTC
CDR3: CAQMDGSTTGVEDEQFF

size: NA
J: TRBJ2-3
V: TRBV6-1
D: NA
DNA: TGTGCCAGCAGTGAAGCTAGGGAGGATACGCAGTATTTT
CDR3: CASSEAREDTQYF

size: NA
J: TRBJ2-7
V: TRBV5-1
D: NA
DNA: TGCGCCAGCAGCCCCAGGGTCGCCTACGAGCAGTACTTC
CDR3: CASSPRVAYEQYF

size: NA
J: TRBJ2-1
V: TRBV10-1
D: TRBD1
DNA: TGCGCCAGCAGTGAGCCGCAACCGGGACAGGCCTACAATGAGCAGTTCTTC
CDR3: CASSEPQPGQAYNEQFF

size: NA
J: TRBJ2-3
V: TRBV7-8
D: NA
DNA: TGTGCCAGCAGCTTAGGGGCGGGAATCACAGATACGCAGTATTTT
CDR3: CASSLGAGITDTQYF

size: NA
J: TRBJ2-3
V: TRBV7-9
D: NA
DNA: TGTGCCAGCAGCCCAGATGGGGTAGGCACAGATACGCAGTATTTT
CDR3: CASSPDGVGTDTQYF

size: NA
J: TRBJ2-7
V: TRBV10-2
D: NA
DNA: TGCGCCAGCAGTGTAGGGGGACCATTCAACGAGCAGTACTTC
CDR3: CASSVGGPFNEQYF

size: NA
J: TRBJ2-1
V: TRBV5-1
D: NA
DNA: TGCGCCAGCAGCTTGGAGGGGCGAGTGTACAATGAGCAGTTCTTC
CDR3: CASSLEGRVYNEQFF

size: NA
J: TRBJ1-1
V: TRBV7-6
D: NA
DNA: TGTGCCAGCAGCTTAGCAGGGAGGAACACTGAAGCTTTCTTT
CDR3: CASSLAGRNTEAFF

size: NA
J: TRBJ2-1
V: TRBV5-4
D: NA
DNA: TGTGCCAGCAGCCGGGACCACATAGGGGTGGTCTTC
CDR3: CASSRDHIGVVF

size: once
J: TRBJ2-3
V: TRBV2
D: TRBD1
DNA: TGTGCCAGCCGACAGGGTACGGATACGCAGTATTTT
CDR3: CASRQGTDTQYF

size: NA
J: TRBJ2-3
V: TRBV13
D: NA
DNA: TGTGCCAGCAGCTTAGGCGGACGTTACACAGATACGCAGTATTTT
CDR3: CASSLGGRYTDTQYF

size: once
J: TRBJ1-5
V: TRBV20-1
D: NA
DNA: TGCAGTGCTAGCCTTCAGCCCCAGCATTTT
CDR3: CSASLQPQHF

size: NA
J: TRBJ2-7
V: TRBV18
D: NA
DNA: TGTGCCAGCTCACCACACCGGGACATCTCCTACGAGCAGTACTTC
CDR3: CASSPHRDISYEQYF

size: NA
J: TRBJ1-1
V: TRBV28
D: NA
DNA: TGTGCCAGCAGTTTAGGGGGGATTGGATTTGGAAGCACTGAAGCTTTCTTT
CDR3: CASSLGGIGFGSTEAFF

size: NA
J: TRBJ1-5
V: TRBV12-3/TRBV12-4
D: NA
DNA: TGTGCCAGCAGCATTTTAGGTCAGCCCCAGCATTTT
CDR3: CASSILGQPQHF

size: NA
J: TRBJ2-2
V: TRBV28
D: NA
DNA: TGTGCCAGCAGTCTGAGGACAAGAGGCGGGGAGCTGTTTTTT
CDR3: CASSLRTRGGELFF

size: NA
J: TRBJ2-7
V: TRBV7-6
D: NA
DNA: TGTGCCAGCAGTTACCGGGTCCTTGGGGGGGAGCAGTACTTC
CDR3: CASSYRVLGGEQYF

size: NA
J: TRBJ1-5
V: TRBV2
D: TRBD1
DNA: TGTGCCAGCAGTGTGAATACGGCGTTGGGGACAGGCAACAATCAGCCCCAGCATTTT
CDR3: CASSVNTALGTGNNQPQHF

size: NA
J: TRBJ1-5
V: TRBV19
D: NA
DNA: TGTGCCACCCACAGTGAAACCCCCGGCGCGCCCCAGCATTTT
CDR3: CATHSETPGAPQHF

size: NA
J: TRBJ2-7
V: TRBV11-2
D: NA
DNA: TGTGCCAGCAGCCCCCCTGGCCACTCCTACGAGCAGTACTTC
CDR3: CASSPPGHSYEQYF

size: NA
J: TRBJ2-3
V: TRBV24-1
D: TRBD2
DNA: TGTGCCACCAGCACAGCGGGGGGGCCCACAGATACGCAGTATTTT
CDR3: CATSTAGGPTDTQYF

size: NA
J: TRBJ1-1
V: TRBV19
D: NA
DNA: TGTGCCAGTAGTGTAACTAGCGGGGACGCCACTGAAGCTTTCTTT
CDR3: CASSVTSGDATEAFF

size: NA
J: TRBJ1-6
V: TRBV6-2/TRBV6-3
D: TRBD1
DNA: TGTGCCAGCAGCCACAGGGGGGCAAATTCACCCCTCCACTTT
CDR3: CASSHRGANSPLHF

size: NA
J: TRBJ2-1
V: TRBV27
D: TRBD2
DNA: TGTGCCAGCCGCCCGCGGGGACTAGCGGGGAATGAGCAGTTCTTC
CDR3: CASRPRGLAGNEQFF

size: NA
J: TRBJ1-1
V: TRBV6-5
D: NA
DNA: TGTGCCAGCAGCCGCGCGGGGGTCAGGACTGAAGCTTTCTTT
CDR3: CASSRAGVRTEAFF

size: NA
J: TRBJ2-1
V: TRBV11-3
D: TRBD2
DNA: TGTGCCAGCAGCGAAAGCGGGGGGAGCTCCTACAATGAGCAGTTCTTC
CDR3: CASSESGGSSYNEQFF

size: NA
J: TRBJ2-1
V: TRBV10-3
D: TRBD2
DNA: TGTGCCATCAGTGAAGGTGCTAGCGGGGGGCGGAGCTCCTACAATGAGCAGTTCTTC
CDR3: CAISEGASGGRSSYNEQFF

size: NA
J: TRBJ2-1
V: TRBV5-6
D: TRBD2
DNA: TGTGCCAGCAGCTTGGAGATTGGGACTACAGATGAGCAGTTCTTC
CDR3: CASSLEIGTTDEQFF

size: NA
J: TRBJ2-1
V: TRBV3-1/TRBV3-2
D: TRBD1
DNA: TGTGCCAGCAGCCAACTGGGACAGACTCTCTTC
CDR3: CASSQLGQTLF

size: NA
J: TRBJ2-7
V: TRBV4-3
D: NA
DNA: TGCGCCAGCAGCCAGGGGGACGGATGGCCCTACGAGCAGTACTTC
CDR3: CASSQGDGWPYEQYF

size: NA
J: TRBJ1-4
V: TRBV25-1
D: NA
DNA: TGTGCCAGCAGTGAATCCCGGCCGACGGGGGAAAAACTGTTTTTT
CDR3: CASSESRPTGEKLFF

size: NA
J: TRBJ2-1
V: TRBV6-5
D: TRBD2
DNA: TGTGCCAGCAGCAAACCGGGACTAGCTGGGGAGCAGTTCTTC
CDR3: CASSKPGLAGEQFF

size: NA
J: TRBJ2-7
V: TRBV4-1
D: NA
DNA: TGCGCCAGCAGCCAAGGTGGGGGTTCTAGCTACGAGCAGTACTTC
CDR3: CASSQGGGSSYEQYF